Below are 3 T cell receptor beta chains sequenced from a single sample in a study of T cell responses to AZD1222 COVID-19 vaccine. Clones were sequenced by immunoSEQ multiplex PCR, and TCRdb holds only the in-frame ones, with some missing. The table lists some 74,000 clones, 85% to 90% of them singletons. The sequenced sample was peripheral blood, obtained 28 days after the second AZD1222 dose. The origin of the receptors is an adult who received the AZD1222 COVID-19 vaccine.

The chain uses TRBV28 and TRBJ1-5; D call uncertain. CDR3 length: 11 residues. The germline V gene has CDR1 MDHEN and CDR2 SYDVKM. Trimming removed 7 bases from V and 11 bases from J, with 12 bases in between. The CDR3 nucleotides read TGTGCCAGCATGGGTGGCCGGACCCAGCATTTT. This gives the protein CASMGGRTQHF.

Here the CDR3 DNA reads TGTGCCAGCAGCTCACGGACAGGGGTGGATACTGAAGCTTTCTTT. Translated, it gives CASSSRTGVDTEAFF. The V and J genes are TRBV9 and TRBJ1-1; 9 bases are shared with TRBD1. The CDR3 has 15 residues. The V segment lost 4 bases and the J segment 5 bases; nucleotides outside the gene matches: 9. Germline CDR1 SGDLS, CDR2 YYNGEE.

The V gene is TRBV7-2, the J gene TRBJ2-4, with no clear D. Germline V gene data show CDR1 as SGHTA and CDR2 as FQGNSA. With 2 bases removed from V and 0 bases from J, the gap between germline ends came to 11 bases. CDR3 size: 16 residues. The CDR3 region has the DNA TGTGCCAGCAGCTTAATGGGGAATTTAGCCAAAAACATTCAGTACTTC. Encoded protein: CASSLMGNLAKNIQYF.